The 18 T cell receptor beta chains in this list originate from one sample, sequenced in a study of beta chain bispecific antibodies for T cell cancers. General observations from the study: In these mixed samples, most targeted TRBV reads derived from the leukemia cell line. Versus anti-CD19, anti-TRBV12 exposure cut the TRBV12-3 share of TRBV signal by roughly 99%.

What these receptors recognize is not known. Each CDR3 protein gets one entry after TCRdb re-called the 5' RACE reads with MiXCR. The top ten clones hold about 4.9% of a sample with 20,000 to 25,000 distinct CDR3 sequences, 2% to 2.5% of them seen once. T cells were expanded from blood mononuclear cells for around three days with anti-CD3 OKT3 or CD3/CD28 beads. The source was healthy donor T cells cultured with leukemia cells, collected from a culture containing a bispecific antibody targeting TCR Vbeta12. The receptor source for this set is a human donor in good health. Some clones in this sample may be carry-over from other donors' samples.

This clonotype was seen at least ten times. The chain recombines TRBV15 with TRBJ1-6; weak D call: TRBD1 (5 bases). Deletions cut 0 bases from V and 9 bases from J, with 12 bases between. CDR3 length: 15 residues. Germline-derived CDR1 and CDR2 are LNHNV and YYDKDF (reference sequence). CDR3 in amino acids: CATSRDRGVGSPLHF. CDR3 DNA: TGTGCCACCAGCAGAGATCGGGGGGTGGGTTCACCCCTCCACTTT.

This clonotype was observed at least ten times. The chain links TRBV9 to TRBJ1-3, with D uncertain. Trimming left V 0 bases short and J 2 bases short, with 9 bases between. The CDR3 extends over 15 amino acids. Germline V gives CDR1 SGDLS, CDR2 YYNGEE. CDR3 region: CASSVDGVPGNTIYF. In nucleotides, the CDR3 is TGTGCCAGCAGCGTAGACGGGGTACCTGGAAACACCATATATTTT.

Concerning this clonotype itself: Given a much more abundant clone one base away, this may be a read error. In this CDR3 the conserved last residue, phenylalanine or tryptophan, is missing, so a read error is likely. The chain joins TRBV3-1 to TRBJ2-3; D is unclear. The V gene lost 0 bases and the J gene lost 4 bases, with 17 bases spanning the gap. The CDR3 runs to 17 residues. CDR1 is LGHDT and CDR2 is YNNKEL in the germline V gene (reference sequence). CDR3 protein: CASSQEYWPARSDTQYL. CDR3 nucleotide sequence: TGTGCCAGCAGCCAAGAATATTGGCCCGCGAGGTCAGATACGCAGTATTTA.

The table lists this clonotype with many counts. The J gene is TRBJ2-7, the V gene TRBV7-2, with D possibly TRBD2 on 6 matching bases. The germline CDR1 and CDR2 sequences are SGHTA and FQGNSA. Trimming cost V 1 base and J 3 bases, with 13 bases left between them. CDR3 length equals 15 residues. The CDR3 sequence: CASSLVSGVGYEQYF. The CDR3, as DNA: TGTGCCAGCAGCTTAGTCTCGGGGGTCGGCTACGAGCAGTACTTC.

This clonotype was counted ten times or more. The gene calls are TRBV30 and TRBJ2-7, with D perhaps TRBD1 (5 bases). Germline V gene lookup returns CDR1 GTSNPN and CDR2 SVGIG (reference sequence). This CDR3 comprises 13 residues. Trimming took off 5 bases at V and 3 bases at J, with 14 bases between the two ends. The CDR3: CAWGLGADYEQYF. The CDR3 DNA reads TGTGCCTGGGGTCTAGGGGCGGACTACGAGCAGTACTTC. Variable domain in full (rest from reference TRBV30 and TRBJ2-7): SQTIHQWPATLVQPVGSPLSLECTVEGTSNPNLYWYRQAAGRGLQLLFYSVGIGQISSEVPQNLSASRPQDRQFILSSKKLLLSDSGFYLCAWGLGADYEQYFGPGTRLTVT.

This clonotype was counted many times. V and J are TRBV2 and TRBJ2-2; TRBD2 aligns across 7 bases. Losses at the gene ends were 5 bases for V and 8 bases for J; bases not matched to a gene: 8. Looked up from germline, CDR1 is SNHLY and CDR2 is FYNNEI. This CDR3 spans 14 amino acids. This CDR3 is CASSTRTSPGELFF. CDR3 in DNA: TGTGCCAGCAGTACAAGGACTAGTCCTGGGGAGCTGTTTTTT.

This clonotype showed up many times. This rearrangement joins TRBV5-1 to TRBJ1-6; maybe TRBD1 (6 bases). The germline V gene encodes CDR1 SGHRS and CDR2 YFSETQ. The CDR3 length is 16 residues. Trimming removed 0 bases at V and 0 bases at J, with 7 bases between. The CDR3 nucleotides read TGCGCCAGCAGCTTGGAGGACAGCTCCTATAATTCACCCCTCCACTTT. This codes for CASSLEDSSYNSPLHF.

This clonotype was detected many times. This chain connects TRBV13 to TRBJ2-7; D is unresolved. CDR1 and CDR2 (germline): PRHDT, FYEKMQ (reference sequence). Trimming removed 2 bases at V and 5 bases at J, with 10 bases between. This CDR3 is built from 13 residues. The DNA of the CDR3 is TGTGCCAGCAGCTTACGAGACGCCCACGAGCAGTACTTC. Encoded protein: CASSLRDAHEQYF.

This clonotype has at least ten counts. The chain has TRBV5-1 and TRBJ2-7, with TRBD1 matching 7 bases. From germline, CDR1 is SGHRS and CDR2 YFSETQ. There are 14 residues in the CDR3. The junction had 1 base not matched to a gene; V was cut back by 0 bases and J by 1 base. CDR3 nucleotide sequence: TGCGCCAGCAGCTTGGAGGACAGGTCCTACGAGCAGTACTTC. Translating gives CASSLEDRSYEQYF. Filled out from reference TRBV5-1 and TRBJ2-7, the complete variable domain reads KAGVTQTPRYLIKTRGQQVTLSCSPISGHRSVSWYQQTPGQGLQFLFEYFSETQRNKGNFPGRFSGRQFSNSRSEMNVSTLELGDSALYLCASSLEDRSYEQYFGPGTRLTVT.

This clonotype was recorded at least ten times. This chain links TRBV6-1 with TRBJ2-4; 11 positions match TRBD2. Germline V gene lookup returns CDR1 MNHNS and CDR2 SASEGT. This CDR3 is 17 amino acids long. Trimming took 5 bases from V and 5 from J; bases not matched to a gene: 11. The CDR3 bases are TGTGCCAGCAGTTTACGACTAGCGGGGACTACTCAAAACATTCAGTACTTC. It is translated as CASSLRLAGTTQNIQYF.

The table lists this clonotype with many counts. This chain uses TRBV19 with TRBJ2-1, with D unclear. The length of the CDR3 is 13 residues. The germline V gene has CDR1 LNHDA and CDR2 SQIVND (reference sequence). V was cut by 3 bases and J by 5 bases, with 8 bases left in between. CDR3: CASSMSLDNEQFF. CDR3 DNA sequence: TGTGCCAGTAGTATGTCCCTTGACAATGAGCAGTTCTTC.

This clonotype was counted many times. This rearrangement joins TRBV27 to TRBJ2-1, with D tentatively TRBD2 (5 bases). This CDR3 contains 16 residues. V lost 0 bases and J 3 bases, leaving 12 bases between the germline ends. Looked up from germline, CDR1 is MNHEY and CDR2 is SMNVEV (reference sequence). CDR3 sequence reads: CASSLSEGTFYNEQFF. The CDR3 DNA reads TGTGCCAGCAGTTTATCAGAGGGTACTTTCTACAATGAGCAGTTCTTC.

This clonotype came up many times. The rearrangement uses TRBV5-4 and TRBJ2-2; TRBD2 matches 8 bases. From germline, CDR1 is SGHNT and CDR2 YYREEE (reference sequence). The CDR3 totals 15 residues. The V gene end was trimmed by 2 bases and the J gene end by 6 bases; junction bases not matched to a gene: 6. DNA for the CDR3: TGTGCCAGCAGCTTAGGGACTAGTTTTTCCGGGGAGCTGTTTTTT. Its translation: CASSLGTSFSGELFF.

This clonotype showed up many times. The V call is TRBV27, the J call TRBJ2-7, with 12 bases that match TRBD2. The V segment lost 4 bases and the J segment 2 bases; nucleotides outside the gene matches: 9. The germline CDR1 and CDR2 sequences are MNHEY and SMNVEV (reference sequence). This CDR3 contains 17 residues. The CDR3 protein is CASSSALLAGGTYEQYF. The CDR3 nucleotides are TGTGCCAGCAGTTCCGCCCTACTAGCGGGGGGAACCTACGAGCAGTACTTC.

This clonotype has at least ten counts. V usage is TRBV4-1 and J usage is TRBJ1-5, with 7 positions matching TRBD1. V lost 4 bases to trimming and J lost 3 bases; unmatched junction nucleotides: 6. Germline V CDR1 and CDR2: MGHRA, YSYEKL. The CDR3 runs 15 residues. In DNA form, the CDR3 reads TGCGCCAGCAGCCCGCCCACAGGGGACAATCAGCCCCAGCATTTT. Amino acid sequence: CASSPPTGDNQPQHF.

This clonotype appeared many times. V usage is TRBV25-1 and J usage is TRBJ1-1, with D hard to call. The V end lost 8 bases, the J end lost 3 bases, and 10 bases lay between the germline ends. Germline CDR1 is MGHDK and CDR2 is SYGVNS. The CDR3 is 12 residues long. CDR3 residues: CASRRGDTEAFF. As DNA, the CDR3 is TGTGCCAGCCGGCGTGGGGACACTGAAGCTTTCTTT.

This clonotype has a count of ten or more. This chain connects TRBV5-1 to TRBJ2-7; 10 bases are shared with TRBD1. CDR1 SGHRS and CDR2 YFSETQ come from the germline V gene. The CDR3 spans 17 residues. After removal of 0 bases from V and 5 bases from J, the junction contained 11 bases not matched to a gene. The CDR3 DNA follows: TGCGCCAGCAGCTTGGTTACCCCCGGGACAGGGGTCGACGAGCAGTACTTC. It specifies CASSLVTPGTGVDEQYF.

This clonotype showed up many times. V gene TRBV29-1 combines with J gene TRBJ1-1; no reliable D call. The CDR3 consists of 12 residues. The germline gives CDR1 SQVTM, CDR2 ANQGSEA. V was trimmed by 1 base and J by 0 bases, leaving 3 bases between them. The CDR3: CSVEAVNTEAFF. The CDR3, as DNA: TGCAGCGTTGAAGCTGTGAACACTGAAGCTTTCTTT.